This entry concerns a single T cell receptor beta chain. This clone's antigen is unknown. Base quality data are lacking; no much larger clone is found one base away. This sample stems from a study of relationships among human T cell subsets (TCRdb year 2010). Broadly, across the study: Sequencing was performed on eight distinct blood T cell populations: pan T, CD8 cytotoxic, regulatory, Th1, Th2, naive plus transitional, activated and memory cells.

Library generation was performed with multiplex PCR. Sequenced using a 454 GS FLX. TCR alpha and beta CDR3 regions were amplified from mRNA by semiquantitative ARM-PCR. In ARM-PCR, tagged nested gene-specific primers were applied first, and communal superprimers then carried out the exponential amplification. Before the second amplification round was performed on first-round PCR products, the nested primers were removed by exonuclease. The amplicons were sequenced on the 454 platform, a system that can rapidly sequence millions of DNA fragments without cloning bias. A read was counted as effective if the read could be mapped to both V and J germline segments. The original pipeline was this. IRmap was used to assign reads to germline V, D and J segments, and IRmap relies on pyromap, a Smith-Waterman modification adapted to 454 sequencing errors. To filter D-beta assignments, cutoffs were set at the 99th percentile of the alignment scores obtained from simulated random sequences. The CDR3 was taken to be the amino acids lying between the conserved V-segment Y[YFLI]C motif and the J-segment [FW]GXGT motif. Repertoire diversity was estimated with a compound Poisson process model previously applied to large-scale EST data. A procedure for detecting cross-contamination was applied so that sample contamination could be argued against as the origin of shared CDR3s. TCRdb ran its own pipeline on the public reads, namely fastp trimming at Q25 and MiXCR clone calling, and kept in-frame beta chains. Merged by CDR3 protein, the rows form single entries marked with the most common genes and DNA. V and J calls and clone size were set by TCRdb, not the authors. The sample table shows about 14,000 distinct CDR3 sequences, and roughly three fifths are seen once. The ten biggest clones cover around 1.9% of the sample.

The CDR3, cysteine through phenylalanine, is 10 amino acids long. Here the CDR3 DNA is all that survives: 30 bases in frame from base 1. V and J lose 5 bases and 13 bases, and a span of 10 bases separates them. Via the germline V gene, CDR1 is SGHVS and CDR2 FNYEAQ. CD4+CD25+ regulatory T cells were selected from positively selected CD4+ cells using anti-CD25 beads. To isolate the T cell subsets, Miltenyi superparamagnetic beads coated with subset-specific monoclonal antibodies were used. Peripheral blood was used as the source from which all T cell populations were isolated. Mononuclear cells were obtained from whole blood by Ficoll separation, and monocytes were then depleted with anti-CD14 microbeads. Right after isolation, the cell populations were resuspended in RNAprotect reagent. The study at large found these results: Across the seven subsets, no statistically significant differences turned up in V, D and J usage, CDR3 length, or N-nucleotide additions. A CD4+CD8+ double-positive population could not be ruled out by the bead-based sorting. Over 60% of CD8+ cytotoxic sequences were found to belong to clones with over 100 reads, whereas few such clones were observed in the regulatory and Th2 subsets. The substantial sharing of CDR3s among Th1, Th2 and regulatory T cells was interpreted as suggesting that cell fate choices are stochastic.

Material: Tregs sorted from blood. The receptor was isolated from a man in his forties in good health. The receptor chain draws on TRBV7-6 and TRBJ2-3; a confident D gene designation cannot be given. This receptor carries the CDR3 CASSPNLEYF. The DNA sequence is TGTGCCAGCAGCCCCAACTTGGAGTATTTT. Extended through the reference TRBV7-6 and TRBJ2-3 proteins, this CDR3 yields the full variable domain: GAGVSQSPRYKVTKRGQDVALRCDPISGHVSLYWYRQALGQGPEFLTYFNYEAQQDKSGLPNDRFSAERPEGSISTLTIQRTEQRDSAMYRCASSPNLEYFGPGTRLTVL.